The next 27 T cell receptor beta chains were all read from a single sample in a study of identical twins. TCRdb reprocessed the 5' RACE reads with MiXCR, giving one entry per CDR3 protein. Of fewer than 550,000 distinct CDR3 sequences in the sample, roughly an eighth are singletons; the top ten hold approximately 1%. In addition, the sample was reused for a study of yellow fever vaccine responses in identical twins.

Sample: CD4+ T cells sorted from blood. The receptor set was obtained from a woman younger than 30 in good health.

This clonotype was seen more than once but under ten times. The V and J genes are TRBV7-9 and TRBJ2-7; 7 bases match TRBD2. With V trimmed by 4 bases and J by 3 bases, 9 bases remained unmatched. Germline CDR1 is SEHNR and CDR2 is FQNEAQ (reference sequence). The CDR3 loop spans 15 amino acids. The DNA of the CDR3 is TGTGCCAGCAGCTCCTTACTAGCGACCGACTACGAGCAGTACTTC. Its translation is CASSSLLATDYEQYF.

The gene calls are TRBV18 and TRBJ2-1; D is unclear. Between the trimmed V and J ends, which lost 2 bases and 1 base, there was a span of 12 bases. Per the germline V gene, CDR1 is KGHSH and CDR2 is LQKENI. This CDR3 has 16 amino acids. CDR3 DNA sequence: TGTGCCAGCTCACCAGGAATTACCAGTTCCTACAATGAGCAGTTCTTC. Protein product: CASSPGITSSYNEQFF.

Note on this clonotype: At one boundary the junction diverges from the germline segment, which might be a read error. This sequence joins TRBV28 and TRBJ2-7; maybe TRBD2 (6 bases). Germline values: CDR1 MDHEN, CDR2 SYDVKM. The CDR3 runs to 14 residues. In DNA, the CDR3 is TGTGCCAGCAGCTTATCAAGGCGGGGCTACGAGCAGTACTTC. Its translation is CASSLSRRGYEQYF.

This clonotype was picked up a small number of times. The chain couples TRBV30 to TRBJ2-7; perhaps TRBD2 as D (5 bases). The germline V and J ends were trimmed by 0 bases and 6 bases, with 9 bases remaining between them. Looked up from germline, CDR1 is GTSNPN and CDR2 is SVGIG (reference sequence). CDR3 length equals 12 residues. The DNA for the CDR3 is TGTGCCTGGAGTGTAGGGAGAATCGAGCAGTACTTC. This gives the protein CAWSVGRIEQYF.

This clonotype was counted between two and nine times. The rearrangement joins TRBV10-3 to TRBJ2-7; 12 bases align to TRBD2. This CDR3 is built from 13 residues. Germline assignment: CDR1 ENHRY and CDR2 SYGVKD. The trim removed 6 bases at V and 7 bases at J, leaving 4 bases unmatched. The CDR3 reads CAISGTSGSEQYF. For the CDR3, the DNA is TGTGCCATCAGCGGGACTAGCGGGTCTGAGCAGTACTTC.

The sample holds many counts of this clonotype. The chain has TRBV12-3 or TRBV12-4 and TRBJ2-1; D might be TRBD2 (6 bases). The CDR3 loop spans 15 amino acids. V lost 6 bases to trimming and J lost 0 bases, with 12 bases between them. CDR3 DNA: TGTGCCAGCAGGACAGACGGGAGCTCCTACAATGAGCAGTTCTTC. Translation: CASRTDGSSYNEQFF.

Many counts were recorded for this clonotype. The chain has TRBV29-1 and TRBJ2-7, with TRBD2 identical over 12 bases. J gave up 3 bases and V 7 bases, and 4 bases lay outside the gene matches. CDR3 length equals 13 residues. Germline-derived CDR1 and CDR2 are SQVTM and ANQGSEA. The DNA for the CDR3 is TGCAGCGCCAAGACTAGCGGGAGCTACGAGCAGTACTTC. It is translated as CSAKTSGSYEQYF.

This clonotype was detected ten times or more. The rearrangement uses TRBV7-6 and TRBJ2-7, with 7 nucleotides matching TRBD1. V lost 1 base, J lost 3 bases, and 3 bases stayed unmatched. The germline V gene encodes CDR1 SGHVS and CDR2 FNYEAQ. This CDR3 region has 14 residues. The chain's CDR3 is CASSLGTGYYEQYF. CDR3 DNA sequence: TGTGCCAGCAGCTTAGGGACAGGTTACTACGAGCAGTACTTC. Combining the CDR3 with reference TRBV7-6 and TRBJ2-7 gives the whole variable domain GAGVSQSPRYKVTKRGQDVALRCDPISGHVSLYWYRQALGQGPEFLTYFNYEAQQDKSGLPNDRFSAERPEGSISTLTIQRTEQRDSAMYRCASSLGTGYYEQYFGPGTRLTVT.

This clonotype was seen only a few times. This chain connects TRBV20-1 to TRBJ2-2; the D gene is possibly TRBD1 (5 bases). The germline gives CDR1 DFQATT, CDR2 SNEGSKA (reference sequence). Trimming took 0 bases from V and 9 from J, leaving 11 bases between them. This CDR3 has 13 amino acids. Here the CDR3 DNA reads TGCAGTGCTAGAGATAGCAGGGCGAGGGAGCTGTTTTTT. Translation: CSARDSRARELFF.

Only a few counts were recorded for this clonotype. The chain recombines TRBV5-1 with TRBJ2-1; 9 bases map to TRBD2. CDR1 and CDR2 from the germline V gene are SGHRS and YFSETQ. J gave up 9 bases and V 4 bases, and 11 bases lay outside the gene matches. The CDR3 sequence is 15 residues long. The DNA of the CDR3 is TGCGCCAGCAGCGGGGCGGGGGGGCCGGTCAGTGAGCAGTTCTTC. It specifies CASSGAGGPVSEQFF.

The chain is built from TRBV28 and TRBJ2-7; D is unresolved. V was pared by 7 bases and J by 5 bases, with 12 bases between. Germline assignment: CDR1 MDHEN and CDR2 SYDVKM. The CDR3 is made up of 12 amino acids. The CDR3 DNA follows: TGTGCCAGCACCCCGAATTTGGACGAGCAGTACTTC. It encodes CASTPNLDEQYF.

The chain uses TRBV2 and TRBJ2-1, with TRBD1 matching over 11 bases. J was trimmed by 5 bases and V by 5 bases; bases with no gene match: 2. Germline V gene data show CDR1 as SNHLY and CDR2 as FYNNEI. This CDR3 has 14 residues. The CDR3 DNA reads TGTGCCAGCAGTCGGGACAGGGGGGACAATGAGCAGTTCTTC. Translated: CASSRDRGDNEQFF.

The gene calls are TRBV20-1 and TRBJ2-7, with D uncertain. The CDR3 length is 14 residues. The V end lost 4 bases, the J end lost 0 bases, and 13 bases lay between the germline ends. Germline CDR1 DFQATT, CDR2 SNEGSKA (reference sequence). The DNA of the CDR3 is TGCAGTGCTACACTCCCCAGGAGCTCCTACGAGCAGTACTTC. This translates into CSATLPRSSYEQYF.

V gene TRBV2 combines with J gene TRBJ2-7; D gene ambiguous. The V gene lost 8 bases and the J gene lost 3 bases, with 8 bases spanning the gap. Looked up from germline, CDR1 is SNHLY and CDR2 is FYNNEI. CDR3 size: 11 residues. CDR3 nucleotides: TGTGCCAGCCGGGTTCTCTACGAGCAGTACTTC. Translated: CASRVLYEQYF.

In its sample, this clonotype was seen a few times. The V and J genes are TRBV4-1 and TRBJ2-3, with a weak D call TRBD2 (5 bases). This CDR3 region has 16 residues. Germline V gene sequence: CDR1 MGHRA, CDR2 YSYEKL. The V end lost 0 bases, the J end lost 2 bases, and 12 bases lay between the germline ends. CDR3 bases: TGCGCCAGCAGCCAAGATCGGGGAGCGAACACAGATACGCAGTATTTT. Protein sequence: CASSQDRGANTDTQYF.

This clonotype was observed a handful of times. DNA of the CDR3: TGTGCCAGCAGCTCCGCAGGGTATTCACCCCTCCACTTT. It encodes CASSSAGYSPLHF. This chain uses TRBV7-9 with TRBJ1-6; D is possibly TRBD1 (5 bases). Germline V lookup: CDR1 SEHNR, CDR2 FQNEAQ (reference sequence). The CDR3 consists of 13 residues. V was trimmed by 4 bases and J by 8 bases, leaving 9 bases between them. Using reference TRBV7-9 and TRBJ1-6 for the parts outside the CDR3, the full variable domain is DTGVSQNPRHKITKRGQNVTFRCDPISEHNRLYWYRQTLGQGPEFLTYFQNEAQLEKSRLLSDRFSAERPKGSFSTLEIQRTEQGDSAMYLCASSSAGYSPLHFGNGTRLTVT.

This clonotype appeared a few times. In DNA, the CDR3 is TGTGCCAGCAGTTACTTCCAGGGTCGGCAAGAGACCCAGTACTTC. This gives the protein CASSYFQGRQETQYF. The rearrangement joins TRBV6-2 or TRBV6-3 to TRBJ2-5; D might be TRBD1 (5 bases). CDR1 is MNHEY and CDR2 is SVGEGT in the germline V gene. Trimming removed 1 base at V and 2 bases at J, with 11 bases between. The CDR3 sequence is 15 residues long.

This clonotype has only a few counts. The chain has TRBV25-1 and TRBJ1-2; D might be TRBD1 (6 bases). The V end was cut by 6 bases, the J end by 4 bases, with 12 bases between. CDR1 and CDR2 (germline): MGHDK, SYGVNS. The CDR3 consists of 13 residues. The CDR3 nucleotides are TGTGCCAGCAGCAGAAGGGGGGGCTATGGCTACACCTTC. Protein: CASSRRGGYGYTF.

This clonotype was seen more than once but under ten times. The CDR3 nucleotides are TGTGCCAGCAGCCGGGATGCTAAGAACACCGGGGAGCTGTTTTTT. Translation: CASSRDAKNTGELFF. The rearrangement joins TRBV7-2 to TRBJ2-2, with D possibly TRBD2 on 5 matching bases. The CDR3 is 15 amino acids. V was cut by 5 bases and J by 1 base, with 11 bases left in between. The germline gives CDR1 SGHTA, CDR2 FQGNSA.

This clonotype came up a few times. V usage is TRBV7-6 and J usage is TRBJ1-4, with D unresolved. The CDR3 runs 16 residues. V was cut by 3 bases and J by 0 bases, with 11 bases left in between. Germline CDR1 and CDR2: SGHVS and FNYEAQ. DNA of the CDR3: TGTGCCAGCAGCTTGGCCACTCGTTCAACTAATGAAAAACTGTTTTTT. Translating it yields CASSLATRSTNEKLFF.

The chain has TRBV2 and TRBJ2-1, with 8 bases aligning to TRBD1. This CDR3 contains 17 residues. CDR1 SNHLY and CDR2 FYNNEI come from the germline V gene. V shed 6 bases, J shed 6 bases, and the junction held 16 bases outside the gene matches. CDR3 amino acids: CASRGDFRGQVRNEQFF. DNA of the CDR3: TGTGCCAGCAGGGGGGACTTCAGGGGACAGGTACGCAATGAGCAGTTCTTC.

This clonotype was recorded a few times. V is TRBV20-1 and J is TRBJ1-5; D unclear. V lost 6 bases and J 11 bases, leaving 14 bases between the germline ends. CDR1 and CDR2 (germline): DFQATT, SNEGSKA (reference sequence). The CDR3 is 11 residues long. The CDR3 reads CSAEVGSAQHF. CDR3 nucleotide sequence: TGCAGTGCCGAGGTGGGGTCGGCCCAGCATTTT.

The gene calls are TRBV15 and TRBJ1-1; the D gene is possibly TRBD1 (6 bases). The CDR3 spans 17 residues. CDR1 is LNHNV, CDR2 YYDKDF, per germline (reference sequence). Trimming cost V 0 bases and J 4 bases, with 18 bases left between them. This CDR3 is CATSRDGRGGSFTEAFF. The CDR3 nucleotides read TGTGCCACCAGCAGAGATGGGAGGGGGGGATCGTTCACTGAAGCTTTCTTT.

A few counts support this clonotype. The chain couples TRBV5-6 to TRBJ2-5; 11 bases align to TRBD1. In germline, CDR1 is SGHDT, CDR2 YYEEEE. V shed 1 base and J 3 bases; nucleotides not matched to a gene: 2. CDR3 length: 15 amino acids. CDR3 loop: CASSLTGQGEETQYF. The DNA of the CDR3 is TGTGCCAGCAGCTTGACGGGACAGGGGGAAGAGACCCAGTACTTC.

The rearrangement uses TRBV10-1 and TRBJ2-3, with 10 bases matching TRBD2. CDR1 is WNHNN, CDR2 SYGVQD, per germline (reference sequence). After removal of 0 bases from V and 6 bases from J, the junction contained 6 bases not matched to a gene. CDR3 size: 16 residues. The CDR3 DNA reads as TGCGCCAGCAGTGAGTCCAGCGGGAGGGCCGGGGATACGCAGTATTTT. Its translation: CASSESSGRAGDTQYF.

The chain links TRBV6-1 to TRBJ2-5; 10 positions match TRBD1. The germline CDR1 and CDR2 sequences are MNHNS and SASEGT. The CDR3 loop spans 15 amino acids. V shed 6 bases and J 2 bases; nucleotides not matched to a gene: 6. The CDR3, as DNA: TGTGCCAGCAGCAGCACGGACAGGGGGCAAGAGACCCAGTACTTC. This codes for CASSSTDRGQETQYF.

This clonotype was seen a handful of times. This sequence joins TRBV4-3 and TRBJ2-1, with TRBD2 identical over 8 bases. Germline CDR1 and CDR2: LGHNA and YSLEER. The CDR3 sequence is 14 residues long. V lost 0 bases and J lost 10; bases outside the gene matches: 5. In DNA form, the CDR3 reads TGCGCCAGCAGCCAAGATCTTTGGACTAGCGAGCAGTTCTTC. This translates into CASSQDLWTSEQFF.